This T cell receptor (beta chain) was captured in a study of T-cell memory formation after mild COVID-19. CDR1 SQVTM and CDR2 ANQGSEA come from the germline V gene. The CDR3 length is 15 residues. V lost 4 bases and J lost 3, with 18 bases in between. A few counts support this clonotype. TCR alpha and TCR beta cDNA libraries carrying sample barcodes and UMIs came from 5'RACE with constant-segment primers. One entry per CDR3 protein, called by TCRdb with MiXCR from the 5' RACE reads. The sample yields over 150,000 distinct CDR3 sequences, approximately 17% seen once. This sequence was found in a young man who had mild COVID-19 (a few samples of this study predate the infection). Cell type and time point are not known. This sequence joins TRBV29-1 and TRBJ1-1; possibly TRBD1 for D (5 bases). The sample comprised PBMCs or a T cell subset sorted from them (not recorded which). CDR3 amino acids: CSVVSAGLGDTEAFF. CDR3 nucleotides: TGCAGCGTTGTTTCGGCGGGGTTGGGGGACACTGAAGCTTTCTTT.